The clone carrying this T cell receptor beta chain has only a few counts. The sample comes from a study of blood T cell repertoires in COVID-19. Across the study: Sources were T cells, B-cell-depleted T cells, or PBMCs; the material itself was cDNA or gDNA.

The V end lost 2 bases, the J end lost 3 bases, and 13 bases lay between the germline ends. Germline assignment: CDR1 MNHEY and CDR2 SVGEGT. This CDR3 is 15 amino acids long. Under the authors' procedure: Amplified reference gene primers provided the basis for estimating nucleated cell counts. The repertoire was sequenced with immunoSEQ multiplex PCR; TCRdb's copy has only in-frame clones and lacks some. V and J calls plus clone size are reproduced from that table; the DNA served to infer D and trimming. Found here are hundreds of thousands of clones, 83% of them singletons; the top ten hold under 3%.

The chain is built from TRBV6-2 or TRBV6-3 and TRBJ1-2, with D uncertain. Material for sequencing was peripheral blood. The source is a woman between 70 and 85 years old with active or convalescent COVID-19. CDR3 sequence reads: CASSYSYGQDYGYTF. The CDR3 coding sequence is TGTGCCAGCAGTTACAGTTATGGGCAGGACTATGGCTACACCTTC.